The rows below give T cell receptor beta chains drawn from one sample of a study of T cells in tuberculosis. Repertoires were generated with immunoSEQ multiplex PCR, while TCRdb's copy carries only in-frame clones and drops some. The table records some 34,000 clones, about 97% of them present only once. Sequencing used PBMCs. The source is a donor aged 10-29 years with latent tuberculosis or without tuberculosis infection. The CDR3 runs from the conserved cysteine through the conserved F or W. The order of the fields is J gene, V gene, D gene, CDR3 protein, CDR3 DNA. The D gene is left open where the match is weak.

TRBJ2-2 | TRBV11-2 | NA | CASSFFLGTGELFF | TGTGCCAGCAGCTTTTTTCTCGGCACCGGGGAGCTGTTTTTT
TRBJ2-7 | TRBV2 | NA | CASSTNYEQYF | TGTGCCAGCAGTACTAATTACGAGCAGTACTTC
TRBJ2-1 | TRBV2 | NA | CASSEGDRVF | TGTGCCAGCAGTGAAGGTGACAGAGTCTTC
TRBJ1-1 | TRBV11-2 | NA | CASSFSDSLNTEAFF | TGTGCCAGCAGCTTTTCTGACAGTTTGAACACTGAAGCTTTCTTT
TRBJ2-1 | TRBV5-1 | NA | CASSLILPSSYNEQFF | TGCGCCAGCAGCTTGATTCTTCCGAGCTCCTACAATGAGCAGTTCTTC
TRBJ2-3 | TRBV7-6 | NA | CASSLAAAGNRDTQYF | TGTGCCAGCAGCTTAGCGGCGGCAGGGAATAGAGATACGCAGTATTTT
TRBJ2-3 | TRBV5-4 | NA | CASSLARQGGTYSTDTQYF | TGTGCCAGCAGCTTGGCCCGCCAGGGCGGGACTTATAGCACAGATACGCAGTATTTT
TRBJ1-1 | TRBV18 | NA | CASSPNLQLEAFF | TGTGCCAGCTCACCGAACCTACAGCTAGAAGCTTTCTTT
TRBJ2-7 | TRBV2 | TRBD2 | CASRPVTSGRSEQYF | TGTGCCAGCAGGCCAGTGACTAGCGGGAGGAGCGAGCAGTACTTC
TRBJ2-7 | TRBV7-2 | TRBD2 | CASNVDLGASGIHEQYF | TGTGCCAGCAACGTTGACTTAGGGGCTAGCGGGATCCACGAGCAGTACTTC
TRBJ2-7 | TRBV5-1 | NA | CASSFAGFSEQYF | TGCGCCAGCAGCTTTGCAGGGTTCAGCGAGCAGTACTTC
TRBJ2-2 | TRBV4-1 | NA | CASSLQGTGELFF | TGCGCCAGCAGCCTTCAGGGGACCGGGGAGCTGTTTTTT
TRBJ2-3 | TRBV5-1 | TRBD2 | CASSHGTRSTDTQYF | TGCGCCAGCAGCCACGGGACTAGGTCCACAGATACGCAGTATTTT
TRBJ2-3 | TRBV30 | NA | CAWSVTRTPDTQYF | TGTGCCTGGAGTGTAACTAGGACCCCAGATACGCAGTATTTT
TRBJ2-4 | TRBV5-6 | NA | CASSLATGPQNIQYF | TGTGCCAGCAGCTTGGCTACAGGCCCCCAAAACATTCAGTACTTC